These 14 T cell receptor beta chains came from one sample sequenced in a study of T cell responses to AZD1222 COVID-19 vaccine. Repertoires were generated with immunoSEQ multiplex PCR, while TCRdb's copy carries only in-frame clones and drops some. The table includes around 59,000 clones, roughly nine tenths detected once. The sequencing here drew on peripheral blood, taken 28 days after the second AZD1222 dose. These receptors were obtained from an adult who received the AZD1222 COVID-19 vaccine.

The chain carries TRBV19 and TRBJ2-2; the match to TRBD2 covers 12 bases. There are 16 residues in the CDR3. Germline CDR1 LNHDA, CDR2 SQIVND (reference sequence). J lost 3 bases, V lost 6 bases, and 5 bases had no gene match. The DNA for the CDR3 is TGTGCCAGTAGCTCTAGCGGGGGGGCGTACACCGGGGAGCTGTTTTTT. Residues: CASSSSGGAYTGELFF.

The chain joins TRBV25-1 to TRBJ1-2; maybe TRBD1 (5 bases). Germline V lookup: CDR1 MGHDK, CDR2 SYGVNS. V was trimmed by 7 bases and J by 0 bases, leaving 9 bases between them. The CDR3 is 13 amino acids. The CDR3 loop is CASIGETNYGYTF. The DNA for the CDR3 is TGTGCCAGCATAGGGGAGACTAACTATGGCTACACCTTC.

The rearrangement uses TRBV2 and TRBJ1-4, with no clear D. This CDR3 contains 16 residues. Trimming took 4 bases from V and 2 from J, leaving 14 bases between them. Germline V gives CDR1 SNHLY, CDR2 FYNNEI. The chain's CDR3 is CASSASGRATNEKLFF. DNA of the CDR3: TGTGCCAGCAGTGCCTCGGGGAGGGCGACTAATGAAAAACTGTTTTTT.

The chain is built from TRBV7-2 and TRBJ2-1; TRBD2 matches at 10 bases. The CDR3 has 16 amino acids. With V trimmed by 1 base and J by 5 bases, 5 bases remained unmatched. CDR1 and CDR2 (germline): SGHTA, FQGNSA. The CDR3 protein is CASSLGIAGGHNEQFF. In nucleotides, the CDR3 is TGTGCCAGCAGCTTAGGAATAGCGGGAGGCCACAATGAGCAGTTCTTC.

V usage is TRBV6-5 and J usage is TRBJ1-1; the D is unclear. This CDR3 is 13 amino acids long. In germline, CDR1 is MNHEY, CDR2 SVGAGI. The germline V and J ends were trimmed by 0 bases and 3 bases, with 5 bases remaining between them. CDR3 bases: TGTGCCAGCAGTTACTCCGGGTACACTGAAGCTTTCTTT. This encodes CASSYSGYTEAFF.

The chain combines TRBV7-6 with TRBJ1-1, with D hard to call. Trimming shortened V by 5 bases and J by 1 base, and 8 bases separated the two germline ends. The CDR3 spans 13 residues. CDR1 SGHVS and CDR2 FNYEAQ come from the germline V gene. The DNA of the CDR3 is TGTGCCAGCAGCCCATGGGGGAACACTGAAGCTTTCTTT. Its translation: CASSPWGNTEAFF.

The chain couples TRBV5-1 to TRBJ1-1; 8 bases are a match to TRBD1. This CDR3 region has 15 residues. The trim removed 4 bases at V and 5 bases at J, leaving 10 bases unmatched. Germline loops: CDR1 SGHRS, CDR2 YFSETQ. CDR3 region: CASSALQGGRTEAFF. The CDR3 coding sequence is TGCGCCAGCAGCGCGCTACAGGGGGGGAGGACTGAAGCTTTCTTT.

The count of this clone is one. The chain links TRBV12-5 to TRBJ2-3, with a tentative D call TRBD1 (6 bases). The V and J ends lost 6 bases and 0 bases respectively, with 10 bases between them. The CDR3 totals 14 residues. Germline V gene lookup returns CDR1 LGHNT and CDR2 FRNRAP. The CDR3 DNA follows: TGTGCTAGTGGACGGGACACGAGCACAGATACGCAGTATTTT. Amino acids: CASGRDTSTDTQYF.

The chain joins TRBV2 to TRBJ2-3; 13 nucleotides match TRBD2. This CDR3 is 15 amino acids long. CDR1 SNHLY and CDR2 FYNNEI come from the germline V gene. Trimming took 11 bases from V and 6 from J; bases not matched to a gene: 11. The CDR3 here is CACNRLAGGGDTQYF. The CDR3 nucleotides are TGTGCCTGCAACCGACTAGCGGGGGGAGGCGATACGCAGTATTTT.

On this clone itself: Mismatch with germline at one junction end may stem from a read error. The rearrangement joins TRBV28 to TRBJ2-7; maybe TRBD1 (6 bases). This CDR3 region has 12 residues. Germline lookup yields CDR1 MDHEN and CDR2 SYDVKM. CDR3 sequence: CASRVTGLPGVF. CDR3 sequence (DNA): TGTGCCAGCAGAGTTACAGGGCTCCCCGGAGTCTTC.

This chain connects TRBV3-1 (or the pseudogene TRBV3-2) to TRBJ1-2; D is perhaps TRBD1 (5 bases). The V gene lost 3 bases and the J gene lost 6 bases, with 14 bases spanning the gap. This CDR3 has 14 residues. Germline V gene data show CDR1 as LGHDT and CDR2 as YNNKEL (reference sequence). The CDR3 nucleotides read TGTGCCAGCAGCCACAGTCAGGGCGGTCATGGCTACACCTTC. Amino acid sequence: CASSHSQGGHGYTF.

The genes are TRBV3-1 (or the pseudogene TRBV3-2) and TRBJ2-3; the D gene is possibly TRBD2 (6 bases). Trimming removed 3 bases at V and 2 bases at J, with 12 bases between. CDR1 and CDR2 (germline): LGHDT, YNNKEL (reference sequence). The CDR3 is 15 amino acids. CDR3 protein: CASSHPERATDTQYF. The CDR3 coding sequence is TGTGCCAGCAGCCATCCGGAGCGGGCCACAGATACGCAGTATTTT.

This chain connects TRBV30 to TRBJ2-3, with D possibly TRBD1 on 5 matching bases. Germline values: CDR1 GTSNPN, CDR2 SVGIG (reference sequence). The CDR3 sequence is 16 residues long. With 0 bases removed from V and 0 bases from J, the gap between germline ends came to 13 bases. CDR3 region: CAWSVGTGKSTDTQYF. CDR3 nucleotides: TGTGCCTGGAGTGTTGGTACAGGAAAAAGCACAGATACGCAGTATTTT.

This clone was counted once. This chain joins TRBV19 and TRBJ1-5; a possible D gene is TRBD1 (5 bases). The CDR3 loop spans 17 amino acids. Trimming cost V 4 bases and J 4 bases, with 20 bases left between them. The germline CDR1 and CDR2 sequences are LNHDA and SQIVND (reference sequence). CDR3 coding DNA: TGTGCCAGTAGTACCGGGACTTTTGGATATGGTAATCAGCCCCAGCATTTT. Protein: CASSTGTFGYGNQPQHF.